This record concerns one T cell receptor beta chain sequence. No antigen is known for it. Some clones are missing from TCRdb's copy, which holds only in-frame ones; the method was immunoSEQ multiplex PCR. The table records about 110,000 clones, approximately 96% of them present only once. The entry originates in a study of cytomegalovirus exposure and HLA in healthy donors. Overall study results and limits: A few of the chains that were CMV-associated were confirmed in vitro to be specific for CMV antigens. TCR sequences were mostly rare, though some public TCRs occurred in many donors. There were about 160 TCR beta chains listed as cytomegalovirus-associated.

Looked up from germline, CDR1 is MNHNS and CDR2 is SASEGT. This CDR3 is built from 15 residues. V dropped 0 bases and J dropped 3; count of bases not matched to a gene: 5. The sequenced sample consisted of PBMCs. V and J are TRBV6-1 and TRBJ2-7; 7 positions agree with TRBD1. The receptor was derived from a woman aged 18 to 35 in good health and CMV-seronegative. The CDR3 sequence: CASSEATGVVYEQYF. CDR3 DNA: TGTGCCAGCAGTGAAGCCACAGGGGTTGTCTACGAGCAGTACTTC.